This T cell receptor (beta chain) was identified during a study of monozygotic twins with inflammatory bowel disease. Template-switch reactions added UMIs with a 6-nucleotide sample barcode. Each CDR3 protein gets one entry in TCRdb, which reprocessed the 5' RACE reads and gives no DNA. The sample's table shows more than 300,000 distinct CDR3 sequences. A word on this clonotype: Its target is unknown.

Findings and caveats of the study: Patient repertoires may carry noise from differing immunosuppressive treatments.

Per the germline V gene, CDR1 is KGHDR and CDR2 is SFDVKD. CDR3 length: 14 residues. The sequence came from a human donor with ulcerative colitis or Crohn's disease, or a healthy co-twin of an affected twin (not recorded which). The sequenced sample consisted of blood. The chain joins TRBV24-1 to TRBJ2-1; TCRdb's D call, TRBD1, is unchecked because there is no DNA. CDR3 sequence: CATAKTGGNNEQFF.